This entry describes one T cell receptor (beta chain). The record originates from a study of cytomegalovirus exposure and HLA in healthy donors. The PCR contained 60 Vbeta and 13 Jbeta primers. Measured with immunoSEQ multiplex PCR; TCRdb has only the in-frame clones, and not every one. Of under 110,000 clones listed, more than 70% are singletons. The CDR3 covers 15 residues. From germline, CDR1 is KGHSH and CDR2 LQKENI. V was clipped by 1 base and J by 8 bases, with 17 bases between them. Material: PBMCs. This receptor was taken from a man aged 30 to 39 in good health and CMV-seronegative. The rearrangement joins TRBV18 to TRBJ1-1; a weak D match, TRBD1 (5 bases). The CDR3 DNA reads TGTGCCAGCTCACCACGGGGTTCGGGGGAGGCGGAAGCTTTCTTT. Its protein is CASSPRGSGEAEAFF.